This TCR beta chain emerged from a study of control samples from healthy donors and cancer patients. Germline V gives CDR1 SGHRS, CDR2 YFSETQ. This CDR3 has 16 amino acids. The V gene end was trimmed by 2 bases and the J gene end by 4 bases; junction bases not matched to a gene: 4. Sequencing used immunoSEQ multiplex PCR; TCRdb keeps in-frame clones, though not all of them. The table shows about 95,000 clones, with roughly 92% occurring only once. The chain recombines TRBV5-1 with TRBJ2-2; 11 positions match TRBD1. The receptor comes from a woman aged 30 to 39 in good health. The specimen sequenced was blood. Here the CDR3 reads CASSFTGTGGTGELFF. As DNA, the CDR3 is TGCGCCAGCAGCTTCACCGGGACAGGGGGCACCGGGGAGCTGTTTTTT.